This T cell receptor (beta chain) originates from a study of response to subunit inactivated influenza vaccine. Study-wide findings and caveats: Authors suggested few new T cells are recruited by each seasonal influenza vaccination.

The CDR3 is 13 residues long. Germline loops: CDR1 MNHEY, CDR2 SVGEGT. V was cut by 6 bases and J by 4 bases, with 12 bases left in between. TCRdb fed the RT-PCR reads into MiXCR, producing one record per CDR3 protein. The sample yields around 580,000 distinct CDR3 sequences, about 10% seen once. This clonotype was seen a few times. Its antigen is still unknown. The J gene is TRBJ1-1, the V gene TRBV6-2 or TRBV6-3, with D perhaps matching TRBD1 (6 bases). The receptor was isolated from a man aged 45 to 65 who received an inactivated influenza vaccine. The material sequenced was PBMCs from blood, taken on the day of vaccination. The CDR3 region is CASSQQGPTEAFF. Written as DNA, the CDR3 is TGTGCCAGCAGCCAACAGGGTCCCACTGAAGCTTTCTTT.